This T cell receptor beta chain was sequenced during a study of blood T cell repertoires in COVID-19. Looking at the study overall: Donors in the United States, Italy and Spain gave samples during acute or convalescent COVID-19. PBMCs, B-cell-depleted T cells, or T cells provided the cDNA or gDNA that made up the material.

The table lists this clone with a count of one. Original processing methods: How many nucleated cells were present was estimated from reference gene primer amplification. Here immunoSEQ multiplex PCR was the method, and the copy in TCRdb shows in-frame clones only, minus some. V and J calls and clone size follow that table, whereas D and trimming were derived from the DNA. Of under 100,000 clones listed, more than 70% are singletons. The TCR sequence derives from a woman aged 55-75 years with acute or convalescent COVID-19. Sequencing used peripheral blood.

The DNA of the CDR3 is TGTGCCAGCAGCGGGGCCGGACAGGGCCATCAGCCCCAGCATTTT. It encodes CASSGAGQGHQPQHF. The chain is built from TRBV7-2 and TRBJ1-5, with 8 bases fitting TRBD1. The CDR3 is made up of 15 amino acids. V shed 5 bases, J shed 5 bases, and the junction held 8 bases outside the gene matches. CDR1 and CDR2 from the germline V gene are SGHTA and FQGNSA.